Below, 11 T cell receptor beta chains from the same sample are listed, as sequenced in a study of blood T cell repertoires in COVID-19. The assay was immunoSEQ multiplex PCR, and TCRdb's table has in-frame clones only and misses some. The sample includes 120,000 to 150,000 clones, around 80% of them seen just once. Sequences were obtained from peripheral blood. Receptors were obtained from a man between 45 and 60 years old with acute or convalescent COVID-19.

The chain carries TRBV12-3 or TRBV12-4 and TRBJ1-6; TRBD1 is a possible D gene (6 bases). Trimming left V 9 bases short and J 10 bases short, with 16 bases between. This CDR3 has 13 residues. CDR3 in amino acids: CASRWEGESPLHF. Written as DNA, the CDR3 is TGTGCCAGTAGATGGGAGGGGGAGTCACCCCTCCACTTT.

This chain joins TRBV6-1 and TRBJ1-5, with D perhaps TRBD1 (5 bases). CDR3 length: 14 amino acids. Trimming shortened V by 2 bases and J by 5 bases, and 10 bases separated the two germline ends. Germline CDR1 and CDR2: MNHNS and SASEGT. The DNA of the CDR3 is TGTGCCAGCAGTGAATATCGACAGCATCAGCCCCAGCATTTT. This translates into CASSEYRQHQPQHF.

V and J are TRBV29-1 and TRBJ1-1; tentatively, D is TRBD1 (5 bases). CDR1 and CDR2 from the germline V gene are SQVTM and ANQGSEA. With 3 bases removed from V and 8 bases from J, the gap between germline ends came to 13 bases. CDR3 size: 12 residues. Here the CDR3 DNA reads TGCAGCGTTGATGGGGCGGGAGGGGAAGCTTTCTTT. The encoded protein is CSVDGAGGEAFF.

The CDR3 here is CASSETSGEQETQYF. The DNA of the CDR3 is TGTGCCAGCAGCGAGACTAGCGGGGAACAAGAGACCCAGTACTTC. The V gene is TRBV9, the J gene TRBJ2-5; 11 bases are shared with TRBD2. The germline V gene encodes CDR1 SGDLS and CDR2 YYNGEE. The CDR3 covers 15 residues. Trimming removed 3 bases from V and 2 bases from J; junction bases left unmatched: 3.

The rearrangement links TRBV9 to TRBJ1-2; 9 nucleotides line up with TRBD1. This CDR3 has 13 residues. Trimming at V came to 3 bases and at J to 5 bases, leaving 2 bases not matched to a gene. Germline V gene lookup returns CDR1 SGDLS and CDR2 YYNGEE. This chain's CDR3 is CASSEGTGYGYTF. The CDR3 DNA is TGTGCCAGCAGCGAGGGGACAGGGTATGGCTACACCTTC.

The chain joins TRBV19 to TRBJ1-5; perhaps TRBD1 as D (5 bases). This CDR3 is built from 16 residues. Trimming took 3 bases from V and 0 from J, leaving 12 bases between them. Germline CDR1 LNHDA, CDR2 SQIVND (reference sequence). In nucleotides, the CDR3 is TGTGCCAGTAGTATTACAGGTCTCTATAGCAATCAGCCCCAGCATTTT. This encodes CASSITGLYSNQPQHF. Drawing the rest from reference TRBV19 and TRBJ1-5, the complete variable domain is DGGITQSPKYLFRKEGQNVTLSCEQNLNHDAMYWYRQDPGQGLRLIYYSQIVNDFQKGDIAEGYSVSREKKESFPLTVTSAQKNPTAFYLCASSITGLYSNQPQHFGDGTRLSIL.

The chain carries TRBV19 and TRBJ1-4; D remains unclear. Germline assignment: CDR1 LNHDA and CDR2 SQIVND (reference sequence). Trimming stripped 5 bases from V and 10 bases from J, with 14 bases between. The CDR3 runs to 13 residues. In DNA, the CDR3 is TGTGCCAGTAGTGCGGGAGAGAAGAGAAAACTGTTTTTT. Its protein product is CASSAGEKRKLFF.

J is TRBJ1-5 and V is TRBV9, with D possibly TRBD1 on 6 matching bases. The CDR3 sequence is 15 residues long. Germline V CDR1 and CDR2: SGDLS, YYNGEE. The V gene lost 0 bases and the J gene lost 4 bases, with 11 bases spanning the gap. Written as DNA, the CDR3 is TGTGCCAGCAGCGTAGAAGGGCAGGGGAATCAGCCCCAGCATTTT. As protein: CASSVEGQGNQPQHF.

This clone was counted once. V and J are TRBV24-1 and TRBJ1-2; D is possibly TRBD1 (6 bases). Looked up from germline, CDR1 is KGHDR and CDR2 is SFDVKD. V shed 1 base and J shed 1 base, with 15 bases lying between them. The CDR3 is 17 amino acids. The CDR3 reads CATSDFNRAGGNYGYTF. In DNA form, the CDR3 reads TGTGCCACCAGTGATTTCAACAGGGCTGGGGGTAACTATGGCTACACCTTC.

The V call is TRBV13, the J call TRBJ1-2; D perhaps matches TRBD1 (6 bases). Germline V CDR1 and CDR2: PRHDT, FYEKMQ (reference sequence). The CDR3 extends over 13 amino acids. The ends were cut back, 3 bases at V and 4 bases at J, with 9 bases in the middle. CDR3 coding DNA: TGTGCCAGCAGCTTCAACAGGGTCTATGGCTACACCTTC. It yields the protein CASSFNRVYGYTF.

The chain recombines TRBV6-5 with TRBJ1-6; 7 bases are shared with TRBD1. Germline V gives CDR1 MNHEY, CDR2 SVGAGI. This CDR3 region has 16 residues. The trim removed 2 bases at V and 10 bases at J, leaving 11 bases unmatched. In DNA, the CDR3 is TGTGCCAGCAGTTACGGGGCAGGGACAGACCAATCACCCCTCCACTTT. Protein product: CASSYGAGTDQSPLHF.